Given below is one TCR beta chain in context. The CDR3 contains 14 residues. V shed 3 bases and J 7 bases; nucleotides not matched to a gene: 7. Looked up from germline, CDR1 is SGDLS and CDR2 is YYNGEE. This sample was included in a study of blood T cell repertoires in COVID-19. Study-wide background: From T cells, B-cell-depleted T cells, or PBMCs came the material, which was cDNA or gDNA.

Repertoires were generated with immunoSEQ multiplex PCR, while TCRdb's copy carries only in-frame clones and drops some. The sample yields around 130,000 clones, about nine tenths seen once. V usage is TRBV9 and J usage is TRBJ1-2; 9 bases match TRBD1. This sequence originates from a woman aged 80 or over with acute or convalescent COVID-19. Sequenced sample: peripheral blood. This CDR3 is CASSDSGQGLGYTF. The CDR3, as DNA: TGTGCCAGCAGCGATTCCGGACAGGGGCTTGGCTACACCTTC.